This T cell receptor beta chain was sequenced for a study of shared clonotypes between healthy human individuals. Overall study results and limits: Non-shared clonotypes had lower generation probabilities than clonotypes shared by all four sorted-subset donors. Clonotypes that were shared across a handful of donors made up approximately 5% of naive CD4 clonotypes.

Using immunoSEQ multiplex PCR, the repertoire was profiled, and TCRdb retains in-frame clones only, with some absent. The table lists about 2,500,000 clones, about 92% of them singletons. A single count supports this clone. As yet, its antigen is unknown. The CDR3 is 15 residues long. Germline lookup yields CDR1 SGHDT and CDR2 YYEEEE. V trimming: 4 bases; J trimming: 8 bases; junction bases outside the gene matches: 10. V gene TRBV5-6 combines with J gene TRBJ1-4; TRBD1 aligns across 8 bases. The clonotype was recovered from a man between 18 and 29 years old in good health. The source material was naive CD4+ T cells sorted from blood. The subset here: CD45RA+ positively selected. The CDR3 protein is CASSAGTGLYEKLFF. The DNA of the CDR3 is TGTGCCAGCAGCGCCGGGACAGGACTGTACGAAAAACTGTTTTTT.